This T cell receptor beta chain is drawn from a study of early T cells in non-severe SARS-CoV-2 infection. Study in general: Investigators sequenced bulk RNA drawn from unsorted whole blood, and chains remained unpaired.

Researchers attached unique molecular identifiers to individual cDNA molecules. TCRdb fed the 5' RACE reads into MiXCR, producing one record per CDR3 protein. The table records some 45,000 distinct CDR3 sequences, 3.5% to 4.5% of them present only once. The V end was cut by 0 bases, the J end by 5 bases, with 13 bases between. Germline CDR1 DFQATT, CDR2 SNEGSKA (reference sequence). This CDR3 spans 14 amino acids. The study's findings and limits: Matching against VDJdb likely underestimated virus-specific expansions, favoring anti-spike CD8.

This clonotype was counted many times. Its antigen is not known. The rearrangement links TRBV20-1 to TRBJ1-2; TRBD1 is a possible D gene (5 bases). This clonotype originated in an adult who was a healthcare worker with PCR-confirmed SARS-CoV-2 infection or an uninfected control (not recorded which). Input material: whole blood. The CDR3 coding sequence is TGCAGTGCTAGAGATGGGGCTGGGGTTTATGGCTACACCTTC. Translating it yields CSARDGAGVYGYTF.